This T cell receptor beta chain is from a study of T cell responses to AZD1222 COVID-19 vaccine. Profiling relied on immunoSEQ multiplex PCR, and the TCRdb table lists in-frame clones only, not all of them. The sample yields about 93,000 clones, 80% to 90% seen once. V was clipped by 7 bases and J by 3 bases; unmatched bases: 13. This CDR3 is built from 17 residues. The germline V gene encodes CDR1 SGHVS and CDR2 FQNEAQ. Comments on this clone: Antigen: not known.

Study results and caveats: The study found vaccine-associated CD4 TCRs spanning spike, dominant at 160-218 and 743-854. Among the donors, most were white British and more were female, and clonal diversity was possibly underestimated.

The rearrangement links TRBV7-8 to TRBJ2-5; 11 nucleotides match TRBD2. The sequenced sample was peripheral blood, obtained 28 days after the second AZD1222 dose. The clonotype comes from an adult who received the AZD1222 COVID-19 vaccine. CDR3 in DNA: TGTGCCAGCAAATTAAGGCTAGCGGGAGGAAAAAAAGAGACCCAGTACTTC. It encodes CASKLRLAGGKKETQYF.